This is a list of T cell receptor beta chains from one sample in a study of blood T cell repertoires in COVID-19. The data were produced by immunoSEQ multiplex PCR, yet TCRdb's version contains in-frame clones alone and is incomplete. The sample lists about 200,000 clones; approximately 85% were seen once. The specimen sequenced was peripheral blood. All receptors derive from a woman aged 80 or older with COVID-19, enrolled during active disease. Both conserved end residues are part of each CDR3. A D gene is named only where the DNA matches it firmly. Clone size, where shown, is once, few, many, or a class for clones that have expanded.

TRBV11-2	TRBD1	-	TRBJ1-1	CASSLTGLDTEAFF	TGTGCCAGCAGCTTGACAGGGCTGGACACTGAAGCTTTCTTT
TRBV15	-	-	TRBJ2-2	CATSRDLATGELFF	TGTGCCACCAGCAGAGATTTGGCAACCGGGGAGCTGTTTTTT
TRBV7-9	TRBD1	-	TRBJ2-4	CASSLGDSRGYF	TGTGCCAGCAGCTTAGGGGACAGCAGAGGGTACTTC
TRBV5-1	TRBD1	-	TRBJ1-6	CASSLGDSTQISPLHF	TGCGCCAGCAGCTTGGGGGACAGTACCCAAATTTCACCCCTCCACTTT
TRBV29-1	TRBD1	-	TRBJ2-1	CSAWDRGPFNEQFF	TGCAGCGCCTGGGACAGGGGACCTTTCAATGAGCAGTTCTTC
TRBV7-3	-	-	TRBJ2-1	CASSLMGTHIYNEQFF	TGTGCCAGCAGCTTAATGGGGACTCATATCTACAATGAGCAGTTCTTC
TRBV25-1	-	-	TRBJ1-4	CASSVTGAEKLFF	TGTGCCAGCAGTGTGACAGGAGCCGAAAAACTGTTTTTT
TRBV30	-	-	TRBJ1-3	CAWSRGSSGNTIYF	TGTGCCTGGAGCAGGGGTAGCTCTGGAAACACCATATATTTT
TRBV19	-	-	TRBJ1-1	CASSTRLTKNTEAFF	TGTGCCAGTAGTACAAGACTCACTAAGAACACTGAAGCTTTCTTT
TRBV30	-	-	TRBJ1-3	CAWSLDSASGNTIYF	TGTGCCTGGAGCCTAGACTCAGCCTCTGGAAACACCATATATTTT
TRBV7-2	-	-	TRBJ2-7	CASSLSDSPYEQYF	TGTGCCAGCAGCTTATCCGACAGCCCCTACGAGCAGTACTTC
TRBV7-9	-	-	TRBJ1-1	CASRRGVGTPEAFF	TGTGCCAGCAGAAGAGGGGTTGGGACTCCTGAAGCTTTCTTT
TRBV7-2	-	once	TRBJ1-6	CASSRYNSPLHF	TGTGCCAGCAGCCGTTATAATTCACCCCTCCACTTT
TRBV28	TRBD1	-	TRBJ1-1	CASRQPPGTGGTEAFF	TGTGCCAGCAGACAGCCTCCCGGGACAGGGGGTACTGAAGCTTTCTTT
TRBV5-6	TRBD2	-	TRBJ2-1	CASSPRGSGGAYNEQFF	TGTGCCAGCAGCCCTCGGGGAAGCGGGGGGGCCTACAATGAGCAGTTCTTC
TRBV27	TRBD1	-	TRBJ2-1	CASSFLRTGNFRDEQFF	TGTGCCAGCAGTTTCCTAAGGACAGGGAATTTTAGGGATGAGCAGTTCTTC
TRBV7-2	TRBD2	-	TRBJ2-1	CASSVAGTSGLGNEQFF	TGTGCCAGCAGCGTAGCCGGGACTAGCGGTCTAGGCAATGAGCAGTTCTTC
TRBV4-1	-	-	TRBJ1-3	CASSPLSTSENTIYF	TGCGCCAGCAGCCCCTTGTCAACCAGCGAAAACACCATATATTTT
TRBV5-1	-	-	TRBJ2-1	CASSLEPGSSYNEQFF	TGCGCCAGCAGCTTGGAACCGGGTAGCTCCTACAATGAGCAGTTCTTC
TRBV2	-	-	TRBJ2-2	CASIQDFTGELFF	TGTGCCAGCATTCAGGACTTCACCGGGGAGCTGTTTTTT
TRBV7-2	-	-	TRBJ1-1	CASSFAPLTGTEAFF	TGTGCCAGCAGCTTTGCCCCCCTGACAGGAACTGAAGCTTTCTTT
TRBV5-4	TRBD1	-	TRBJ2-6	CASSLGDRGRTGANVLTF	TGTGCCAGCAGCTTGGGGGACAGGGGGCGTACCGGGGCCAACGTCCTGACTTTC
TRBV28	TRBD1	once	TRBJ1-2	CASSSLGQSYGYTF	TGTGCCAGCAGTTCTTTGGGACAGAGCTATGGCTACACCTTC
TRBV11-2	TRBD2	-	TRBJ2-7	CASSLAASGSYEQYF	TGTGCCAGCAGCTTAGCGGCTAGCGGATCCTACGAGCAGTACTTC
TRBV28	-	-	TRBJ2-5	CASSSPGVETQYF	TGTGCCAGCAGTTCCCCCGGGGTAGAGACCCAGTACTTC
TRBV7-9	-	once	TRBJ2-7	CASSLAPSGKYYEQYF	TGTGCCAGCAGCTTAGCCCCCTCAGGAAAATACTACGAGCAGTACTTC
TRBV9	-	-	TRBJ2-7	CASSVVQGRDEQYF	TGTGCCAGCAGCGTAGTTCAGGGGAGGGACGAGCAGTACTTC
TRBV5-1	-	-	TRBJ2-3	CASSLPSGTDTQYF	TGCGCCAGCAGCTTACCTTCGGGCACAGATACGCAGTATTTT
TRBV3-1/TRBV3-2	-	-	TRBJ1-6	CASSQVLASSYNSPLHF	TGTGCCAGCAGCCAAGTTTTGGCAAGCTCCTATAATTCACCCCTCCACTTT
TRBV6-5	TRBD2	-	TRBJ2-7	CASTIRTSGTYEQYF	TGTGCCAGCACCATCCGAACTAGCGGGACGTACGAGCAGTACTTC
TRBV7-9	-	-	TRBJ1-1	CASMRLTGTTEAFF	TGTGCCAGCATGCGACTAACAGGGACCACTGAAGCTTTCTTT
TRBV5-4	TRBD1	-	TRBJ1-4	CASSQGGTNEKLFF	TGTGCCAGCAGCCAGGGGGGAACTAATGAAAAACTGTTTTTT
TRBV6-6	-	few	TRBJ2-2	CASSSTRDGELFF	TGTGCCAGCAGTTCCACCCGGGACGGGGAGCTGTTTTTT
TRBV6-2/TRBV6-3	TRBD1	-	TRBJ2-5	CASTPVGDRARTQYF	TGTGCCAGCACCCCGGTGGGCGACAGGGCTCGTACCCAGTACTTC
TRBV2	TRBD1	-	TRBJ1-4	CASSVKTGAGEKLFF	TGTGCCAGCAGTGTGAAGACAGGGGCGGGAGAAAAACTGTTTTTT
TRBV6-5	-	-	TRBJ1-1	CASSGGEGNTEAFF	TGTGCCAGCTCGGGGGGGGAGGGGAACACTGAAGCTTTCTTT
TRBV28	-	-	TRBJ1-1	CASSSIFEAFF	TGTGCCAGCAGTTCTATCTTTGAAGCTTTCTTT
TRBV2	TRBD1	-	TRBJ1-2	CASSDGDRGGGYGYTF	TGTGCCAGCAGTGACGGTGACAGGGGGGGAGGCTATGGCTACACCTTC
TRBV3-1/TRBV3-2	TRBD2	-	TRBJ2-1	CASSLGGSYNEQFF	TGTGCCAGCAGCCTGGGAGGGTCATACAATGAGCAGTTCTTC
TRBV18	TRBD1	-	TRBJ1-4	CASSSGQGGEKLFF	TGTGCCAGCTCATCGGGACAGGGAGGTGAAAAACTGTTTTTT
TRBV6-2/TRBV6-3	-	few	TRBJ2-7	CASSYTDEGGEQYF	TGTGCCAGCAGCTATACCGACGAGGGAGGCGAGCAGTACTTC
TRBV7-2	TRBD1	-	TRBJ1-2	CASSSGGRGGYTF	TGTGCCAGCAGCTCAGGGGGCCGGGGTGGCTACACCTTC